What follows are 31 T cell receptor beta chains derived from one specimen sequenced in a study of cytomegalovirus exposure and HLA in healthy donors. Clones were sequenced by immunoSEQ multiplex PCR, and TCRdb holds only the in-frame ones, with some missing. The sample has roughly 73,000 clones; approximately 95% are singletons. Sequencing used PBMCs. All receptors derive from a man aged 18 to 29 in good health and CMV-seronegative.

This chain joins TRBV7-9 and TRBJ2-3; 8 bases are shared with TRBD1. Germline loops: CDR1 SEHNR, CDR2 FQNEAQ (reference sequence). CDR3 length: 17 residues. V lost 5 bases, J lost 4 bases, and 14 bases stayed unmatched. CDR3 sequence: CASSPGSAGGGADTQYF. In DNA, the CDR3 is TGTGCCAGCAGCCCTGGGTCTGCAGGGGGCGGAGCAGATACGCAGTATTTT. The entire variable domain, with the rest obtained from reference TRBV7-9 and TRBJ2-3, is as follows: DTGVSQNPRHKITKRGQNVTFRCDPISEHNRLYWYRQTLGQGPEFLTYFQNEAQLEKSRLLSDRFSAERPKGSFSTLEIQRTEQGDSAMYLCASSPGSAGGGADTQYFGPGTRLTVL.

The DNA of the CDR3 is TGTGCCAGCAGCGCGGACAGGAACACTGAAGCTTTCTTT. It encodes CASSADRNTEAFF. The V and J genes are TRBV7-9 and TRBJ1-1; a weak D match, TRBD1 (6 bases). Looked up from germline, CDR1 is SEHNR and CDR2 is FQNEAQ (reference sequence). The CDR3 extends over 13 amino acids. The V end was cut by 5 bases, the J end by 1 base, with 8 bases between.

The chain combines TRBV30 with TRBJ2-7, with a weak D call TRBD2 (6 bases). The ends were cut back, 3 bases at V and 6 bases at J, with 15 bases in the middle. The CDR3 contains 13 residues. The germline V gene encodes CDR1 GTSNPN and CDR2 SVGIG (reference sequence). The CDR3 DNA follows: TGTGCCTGGAGGGATCGGGGGTCGGGCGAGCAGTACTTC. Its protein product is CAWRDRGSGEQYF.

The rearrangement joins TRBV14 to TRBJ2-7; 9 nucleotides align to TRBD1. This CDR3 has 16 amino acids. The germline gives CDR1 SGHDN, CDR2 FVKESK. The trim removed 1 base at V and 3 bases at J, leaving 7 bases unmatched. CDR3 loop: CASSQALGQGNYEQYF. The CDR3 bases are TGTGCCAGCAGCCAAGCACTGGGACAGGGTAACTACGAGCAGTACTTC. Complete variable domain (other parts from reference TRBV14 and TRBJ2-7): EAGVTQFPSHSVIEKGQTVTLRCDPISGHDNLYWYRRVMGKEIKFLLHFVKESKQDESGMPNNRFLAERTGGTYSTLKVQPAELEDSGVYFCASSQALGQGNYEQYFGPGTRLTVT.

This clone was seen a single time. V gene TRBV5-6 combines with J gene TRBJ2-2; TRBD1 aligns across 8 bases. The CDR3 runs 15 residues. The V and J ends lost 3 bases and 1 base, in that order; junction bases with no gene match: 2. Germline lookup yields CDR1 SGHDT and CDR2 YYEEEE. CDR3 coding DNA: TGTGCCAGCAGCTACGGGACAGGGAACACCGGGGAGCTGTTTTTT. Translating it yields CASSYGTGNTGELFF. Full variable domain (rest looked up from reference TRBV5-6 and TRBJ2-2): DAGVTQSPTHLIKTRGQQVTLRCSPKSGHDTVSWYQQALGQGPQFIFQYYEEEERQRGNFPDRFSGHQFPNYSSELNVNALLLGDSALYLCASSYGTGNTGELFFGEGSRLTVL.

The J gene is TRBJ1-1, the V gene TRBV28; 7 bases align to TRBD1. Germline lookup yields CDR1 MDHEN and CDR2 SYDVKM. The V gene end was trimmed by 9 bases and the J gene end by 5 bases; junction bases not matched to a gene: 12. This CDR3 has 14 amino acids. The CDR3 loop reads CASKPGQLITEAFF. CDR3 bases: TGTGCCAGTAAACCGGGACAGCTTATAACTGAAGCTTTCTTT.

This chain joins TRBV4-3 and TRBJ1-4, with D possibly matching TRBD1 (6 bases). The ends were cut back, 4 bases at V and 6 bases at J, with 15 bases in the middle. The CDR3 consists of 15 residues. Germline V lookup: CDR1 LGHNA, CDR2 YSLEER. As DNA, the CDR3 is TGCGCCAGCAGCCCTAGGACAGCCAAAGATGAAAAACTGTTTTTT. Protein sequence: CASSPRTAKDEKLFF.

The J gene is TRBJ1-2, the V gene TRBV4-2; a possible D gene is TRBD1 (5 bases). The V gene's germline CDR1 is LGHNA and CDR2 YNFKEQ. The CDR3 extends over 15 amino acids. V was pared by 0 bases and J by 4 bases, with 12 bases between. DNA of the CDR3: TGTGCCAGCAGCCAAGACTTCGCGGGGGGCTATGGCTACACCTTC. Its translation: CASSQDFAGGYGYTF.

The V gene is TRBV6-1, the J gene TRBJ1-2, with a weak D call TRBD1 (5 bases). The germline V and J ends were trimmed by 6 bases and 8 bases, with 13 bases remaining between them. The CDR3 consists of 12 residues. The germline CDR1 and CDR2 sequences are MNHNS and SASEGT. CDR3 in DNA: TGTGCCAGCAGCCCGGGGGGACTGGGCTACACCTTC. As protein: CASSPGGLGYTF.

V usage is TRBV15 and J usage is TRBJ2-6; D uncertain. V was pared by 0 bases and J by 0 bases, with 3 bases between. Germline CDR1 and CDR2: LNHNV and YYDKDF (reference sequence). The CDR3 is 15 residues long. This CDR3 is CATSRDNSGANVLTF. As DNA, the CDR3 is TGTGCCACCAGCAGAGACAACTCTGGGGCCAACGTCCTGACTTTC.

The chain joins TRBV28 to TRBJ1-5, with D perhaps matching TRBD1 (6 bases). The CDR3 is 14 residues long. V lost 4 bases and J 4 bases, leaving 11 bases between the germline ends. CDR1 is MDHEN, CDR2 SYDVKM, per germline. This CDR3 reads CASSSGHSNQPQHF. The CDR3 DNA is TGTGCCAGCAGTTCGGGACACAGTAATCAGCCCCAGCATTTT.

The V and J genes are TRBV5-4 and TRBJ2-5; 7 bases fit TRBD1. The germline V gene encodes CDR1 SGHNT and CDR2 YYREEE (reference sequence). CDR3 length: 16 residues. The V gene end was trimmed by 4 bases and the J gene end by 2 bases; junction bases not matched to a gene: 11. The CDR3, as DNA: TGTGCCAGCAGCGGATCCCCAGGGGGACGGCAAGAGACCCAGTACTTC. Translating gives CASSGSPGGRQETQYF.

V usage is TRBV27 and J usage is TRBJ2-1, with a weak D call TRBD2 (6 bases). This CDR3 is built from 15 residues. Germline values: CDR1 MNHEY, CDR2 SMNVEV (reference sequence). V lost 6 bases and J lost 12, with 24 bases in between. CDR3 protein: CASRSRGLGDIRQFF. The CDR3 coding sequence is TGTGCCAGCAGAAGCCGGGGGTTGGGGGATATCCGGCAGTTCTTC.

The chain is built from TRBV18 and TRBJ1-2, with D possibly TRBD1 on 5 matching bases. This CDR3 is built from 16 residues. CDR1 and CDR2 from the germline V gene are KGHSH and LQKENI. Trimming removed 3 bases at V and 6 bases at J, with 20 bases between. CDR3 in amino acids: CASSPGANTGGDGYTF. In nucleotides, the CDR3 is TGTGCCAGCTCACCCGGAGCAAACACAGGAGGGGATGGCTACACCTTC.

The rearrangement links TRBV6-5 to TRBJ2-5; 7 bases line up with TRBD1. Germline assignment: CDR1 MNHEY and CDR2 SVGAGI. The CDR3 length is 15 residues. The junction had 4 bases not matched to a gene; V was cut back by 1 base and J by 2 bases. The CDR3 DNA reads as TGTGCCAGCAGTTACTTTCAGGGGGTACAAGAGACCCAGTACTTC. Translated: CASSYFQGVQETQYF.

The rearrangement joins TRBV6-5 to TRBJ2-7, with D hard to call. Trimming removed 6 bases at V and 0 bases at J, with 9 bases between. The germline V gene encodes CDR1 MNHEY and CDR2 SVGAGI. This CDR3 is built from 13 residues. CDR3 in DNA: TGTGCCAGCAGCAGGTGGATCTCCTACGAGCAGTACTTC. This encodes CASSRWISYEQYF.

This chain uses TRBV13 with TRBJ1-1; the D gene is possibly TRBD1 (5 bases). Germline CDR1 is PRHDT and CDR2 is FYEKMQ (reference sequence). CDR3 length: 15 amino acids. Trimming took off 6 bases at V and 1 base at J, with 15 bases between the two ends. The CDR3 nucleotides read TGTGCCAGCAGGGTCCGGGGGGGGACGAACACTGAAGCTTTCTTT. As protein: CASRVRGGTNTEAFF.

The chain is built from TRBV23-1 and TRBJ1-1, with 8 bases fitting TRBD1. TRBV23-1 is classed as an ORF, of uncertain function. Unmatched junction bases numbered 9, after V lost 4 bases and J lost 8 bases. The CDR3 covers 14 residues. CDR3 amino acids: CASSPIQGGKEAFF. The CDR3 DNA sequence: TGCGCCAGCAGTCCTATACAGGGGGGAAAGGAAGCTTTCTTT.

The chain joins TRBV6-1 to TRBJ1-5, with 7 bases aligning to TRBD1. The trim removed 5 bases at V and 3 bases at J, leaving 4 bases unmatched. This CDR3 spans 14 amino acids. Germline loops: CDR1 MNHNS, CDR2 SASEGT. As DNA, the CDR3 is TGTGCCAGCAGTTCCGGGACAGCCAATCAGCCCCAGCATTTT. Amino acids: CASSSGTANQPQHF.

The chain employs TRBV5-1 and TRBJ2-5; tentative D call: TRBD2 (6 bases). Trimming stripped 0 bases from V and 5 bases from J, with 11 bases between. CDR3 size: 14 residues. Germline V gene data show CDR1 as SGHRS and CDR2 as YFSETQ. The CDR3 nucleotides are TGCGCCAGCAGCTTGGAGTCTAGCGATGAGACCCAGTACTTC. It yields the protein CASSLESSDETQYF. The complete variable domain, with remaining parts taken from reference TRBV5-1 and TRBJ2-5, reads KAGVTQTPRYLIKTRGQQVTLSCSPISGHRSVSWYQQTPGQGLQFLFEYFSETQRNKGNFPGRFSGRQFSNSRSEMNVSTLELGDSALYLCASSLESSDETQYFGPGTRLLVL.

This clone occurred a few times. The rearrangement uses TRBV19 and TRBJ1-2; TRBD1 might be the D (6 bases). Germline assignment: CDR1 LNHDA and CDR2 SQIVND (reference sequence). V dropped 6 bases and J dropped 0 bases, with 14 bases sitting between them. This CDR3 has 15 residues. The CDR3 reads CASSNDRFSNYGYTF. The CDR3 DNA sequence: TGTGCCAGTAGCAACGACAGGTTCTCTAACTATGGCTACACCTTC. Together with reference TRBV19 and TRBJ1-2, the CDR3 gives the full variable domain: DGGITQSPKYLFRKEGQNVTLSCEQNLNHDAMYWYRQDPGQGLRLIYYSQIVNDFQKGDIAEGYSVSREKKESFPLTVTSAQKNPTAFYLCASSNDRFSNYGYTFGSGTRLTVV.

This chain connects TRBV10-3 to TRBJ1-5; perhaps TRBD1 as D (6 bases). V gave up 2 bases and J gave up 6 bases, with 14 bases separating them. CDR1 and CDR2 (germline): ENHRY, SYGVKD. The CDR3 loop spans 15 amino acids. The CDR3 DNA sequence: TGTGCCATCAGTGAGACAGGGTTCGAAGGTCAGCCCCAGCATTTT. This translates into CAISETGFEGQPQHF.

V gene TRBV30 combines with J gene TRBJ2-1; D remains ambiguous. The CDR3 runs to 16 residues. CDR1 and CDR2 (germline): GTSNPN, SVGIG (reference sequence). Trimming shortened V by 2 bases and J by 0 bases, and 14 bases separated the two germline ends. The CDR3 sequence: CAWSQIGDRSYNEQFF. As DNA, the CDR3 is TGTGCCTGGAGTCAGATCGGAGACCGCTCCTACAATGAGCAGTTCTTC.

The chain is built from TRBV14 and TRBJ1-2; D gene uncertain. The CDR3 totals 17 residues. Germline V gene lookup returns CDR1 SGHDN and CDR2 FVKESK. Trimming removed 0 bases from V and 2 bases from J, with 16 bases in between. The CDR3 here is CASSQEPAGFSNYGYTF. In DNA, the CDR3 is TGTGCCAGCAGCCAAGAGCCAGCGGGGTTTTCAAACTATGGCTACACCTTC. The whole variable domain, remainder taken from reference TRBV14 and TRBJ1-2, is EAGVTQFPSHSVIEKGQTVTLRCDPISGHDNLYWYRRVMGKEIKFLLHFVKESKQDESGMPNNRFLAERTGGTYSTLKVQPAELEDSGVYFCASSQEPAGFSNYGYTFGSGTRLTVV.

V gene TRBV7-2 combines with J gene TRBJ1-5; D gene uncertain. Germline V CDR1 and CDR2: SGHTA, FQGNSA. CDR3 length equals 15 residues. Between the trimmed V and J ends, which lost 1 base and 5 bases, there was a span of 12 bases. The CDR3 sequence: CASSLVWSSDQPQHF. CDR3 nucleotides: TGTGCCAGCAGCTTAGTGTGGAGTTCAGATCAGCCCCAGCATTTT.

The V and J genes are TRBV2 and TRBJ2-7; D perhaps matches TRBD1 (5 bases). Germline values: CDR1 SNHLY, CDR2 FYNNEI. V was trimmed by 4 bases and J by 6 bases, leaving 13 bases between them. The CDR3 totals 13 residues. The CDR3 is CASSVISRGEQYF. The CDR3 coding sequence is TGTGCCAGCAGTGTAATCAGTAGGGGCGAGCAGTACTTC.

The chain uses TRBV27 and TRBJ1-1; perhaps TRBD1 as D (6 bases). There are 14 residues in the CDR3. CDR1 MNHEY and CDR2 SMNVEV come from the germline V gene (reference sequence). V dropped 2 bases and J dropped 5 bases, with 12 bases sitting between them. In DNA form, the CDR3 reads TGTGCCAGCAGTTTACCAGGGGTGACGACTGAAGCTTTCTTT. This translates into CASSLPGVTTEAFF.

This sequence joins TRBV27 and TRBJ2-7, with 9 nucleotides matching TRBD2. Germline V gene sequence: CDR1 MNHEY, CDR2 SMNVEV (reference sequence). V lost 0 bases to trimming and J lost 3 bases; unmatched junction nucleotides: 3. The length of the CDR3 is 15 residues. The CDR3 region has the DNA TGTGCCAGCAGTTTATCCCTAGCGGGAATCTACGAGCAGTACTTC. It specifies CASSLSLAGIYEQYF.

The chain links TRBV2 to TRBJ2-1; no clear D. The germline V gene has CDR1 SNHLY and CDR2 FYNNEI. Deletions cut 4 bases from V and 7 bases from J, with 8 bases between. This CDR3 has 12 amino acids. This CDR3 is CASSGPRNEQFF. For the CDR3, the DNA is TGTGCCAGCAGTGGGCCGAGGAATGAGCAGTTCTTC.

This rearrangement joins TRBV6-5 to TRBJ1-3, with a weak D call TRBD1 (6 bases). CDR3 length: 13 amino acids. Trimming cost V 6 bases and J 5 bases, with 11 bases left between them. Germline assignment: CDR1 MNHEY and CDR2 SVGAGI. The chain's CDR3 is CASSPQGRNTIYF. In DNA form, the CDR3 reads TGTGCCAGCAGCCCCCAGGGGCGAAACACCATATATTTT.

The V gene is TRBV5-1, the J gene TRBJ2-7, with D possibly being TRBD2 (6 bases). This CDR3 has 15 residues. The germline V gene encodes CDR1 SGHRS and CDR2 YFSETQ. V lost 4 bases and J lost 3, with 17 bases in between. The CDR3 bases are TGCGCCAGCAGCCCGCGGGGTTCGTCTATCTACGAGCAGTACTTC. Translating it yields CASSPRGSSIYEQYF.